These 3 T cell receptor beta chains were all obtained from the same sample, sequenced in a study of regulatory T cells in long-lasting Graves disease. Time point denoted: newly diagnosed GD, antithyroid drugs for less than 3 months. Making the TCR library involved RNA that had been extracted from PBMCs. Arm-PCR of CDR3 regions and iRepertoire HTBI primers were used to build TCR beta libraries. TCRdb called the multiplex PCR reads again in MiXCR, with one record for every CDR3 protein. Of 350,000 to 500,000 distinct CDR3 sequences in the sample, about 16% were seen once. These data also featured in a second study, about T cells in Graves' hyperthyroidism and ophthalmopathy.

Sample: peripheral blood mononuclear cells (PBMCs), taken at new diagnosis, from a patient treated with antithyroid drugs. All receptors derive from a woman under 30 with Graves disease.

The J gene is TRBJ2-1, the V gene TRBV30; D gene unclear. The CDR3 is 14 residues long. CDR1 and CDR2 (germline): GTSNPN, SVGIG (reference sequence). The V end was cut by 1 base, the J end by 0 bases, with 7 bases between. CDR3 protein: CAWSGKSSYNEQFF. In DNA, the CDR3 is TGTGCCTGGAGTGGGAAAAGCTCCTACAATGAGCAGTTCTTC.

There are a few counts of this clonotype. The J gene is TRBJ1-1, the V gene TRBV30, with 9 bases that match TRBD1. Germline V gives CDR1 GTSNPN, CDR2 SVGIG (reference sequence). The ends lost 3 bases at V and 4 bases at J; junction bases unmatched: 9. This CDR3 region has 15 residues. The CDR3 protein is CAWRARDRDITEAFF. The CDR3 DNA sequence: TGTGCCTGGAGGGCCCGGGACAGGGATATCACTGAAGCTTTCTTT.

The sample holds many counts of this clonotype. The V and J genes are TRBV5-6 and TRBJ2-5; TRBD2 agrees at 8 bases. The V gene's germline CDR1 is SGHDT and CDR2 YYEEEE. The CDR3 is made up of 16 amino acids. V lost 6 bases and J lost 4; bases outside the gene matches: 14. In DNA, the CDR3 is TGTGCCAGCACCCGGGAGGGTGAAGGTCGGTCAGAGACCCAGTACTTC. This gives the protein CASTREGEGRSETQYF. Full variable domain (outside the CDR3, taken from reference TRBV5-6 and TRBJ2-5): DAGVTQSPTHLIKTRGQQVTLRCSPKSGHDTVSWYQQALGQGPQFIFQYYEEEERQRGNFPDRFSGHQFPNYSSELNVNALLLGDSALYLCASTREGEGRSETQYFGPGTRLLVL.